Detailed here is one T cell receptor beta chain. Its antigen is not known. The germline V gene encodes CDR1 GTSNPN and CDR2 SVGIG (reference sequence). Trimming at V came to 5 bases and at J to 6 bases, leaving 15 bases not matched to a gene. The CDR3 is 15 residues long. CTLA-4 blockade using ipilimumab, together with focal radiation, was received by patients with chemo-refractory metastatic non-small-cell lung cancer. This record belongs to a study of radiotherapy plus CTLA-4 blockade in lung cancer. Study-level background: Around 19% of patients responded objectively, and 25% to 40% achieved disease control.

Findings and limits, study-wide: It was early blood T cell clone dynamics, with interferon-beta, that reportedly best predicted response. Some TCR clones had been derived from tumors. These clones expanded in peripheral blood after radiotherapy plus ipilimumab.

Sequencing used immunoSEQ multiplex PCR; TCRdb keeps in-frame clones, though not all of them. The table has tens of thousands of clones, about 84% seen once. Sequenced material: peripheral blood, taken from a patient treated with radiotherapy plus ipilimumab. The receptor was isolated from a human donor with non-small cell lung cancer who had stable disease on radiotherapy plus ipilimumab. This sequence joins TRBV30 and TRBJ1-1, with 7 bases that match TRBD1. The CDR3 nucleotides read TGTGCCTGGGTTCCACAGGGGATGCCTGCCCCTGAAGCTTTCTTT. It is translated as CAWVPQGMPAPEAFF.